The clone carrying this T cell receptor (beta chain) was seen ten or more times. The target antigen is unknown. These data originate in a study of T cells in Graves' hyperthyroidism and ophthalmopathy. Amplification of TCR beta CDR3 regions was performed using RNA transcripts as template. TCR CDR3 regions were first amplified by RT-PCR with HTBI primers. TCRdb processed the multiplex PCR reads anew with MiXCR; each CDR3 protein has one entry. This repertoire shows 100,000 to 130,000 distinct CDR3 sequences, approximately 15% found once; its top ten account for about 44%. PBMCs were collected from a roughly 9.7 ml volume of fresh peripheral blood. Points from the study as a whole: A model of 13 V-J pairs discriminated ophthalmopathy from stable hyperthyroidism.

The sequence derives from a woman aged 45-65 years with Graves' hyperthyroidism. Material: blood.

The CDR3 region is CSAREAGVDYNEQFF. The DNA of the CDR3 is TGCAGTGCTAGAGAGGCGGGAGTAGACTACAATGAGCAGTTCTTC. This chain links TRBV20-1 with TRBJ2-1; TRBD2 agrees at 7 bases. Germline CDR1 DFQATT, CDR2 SNEGSKA (reference sequence). The trim removed 0 bases at V and 3 bases at J, leaving 5 bases unmatched. The CDR3 runs 15 residues.